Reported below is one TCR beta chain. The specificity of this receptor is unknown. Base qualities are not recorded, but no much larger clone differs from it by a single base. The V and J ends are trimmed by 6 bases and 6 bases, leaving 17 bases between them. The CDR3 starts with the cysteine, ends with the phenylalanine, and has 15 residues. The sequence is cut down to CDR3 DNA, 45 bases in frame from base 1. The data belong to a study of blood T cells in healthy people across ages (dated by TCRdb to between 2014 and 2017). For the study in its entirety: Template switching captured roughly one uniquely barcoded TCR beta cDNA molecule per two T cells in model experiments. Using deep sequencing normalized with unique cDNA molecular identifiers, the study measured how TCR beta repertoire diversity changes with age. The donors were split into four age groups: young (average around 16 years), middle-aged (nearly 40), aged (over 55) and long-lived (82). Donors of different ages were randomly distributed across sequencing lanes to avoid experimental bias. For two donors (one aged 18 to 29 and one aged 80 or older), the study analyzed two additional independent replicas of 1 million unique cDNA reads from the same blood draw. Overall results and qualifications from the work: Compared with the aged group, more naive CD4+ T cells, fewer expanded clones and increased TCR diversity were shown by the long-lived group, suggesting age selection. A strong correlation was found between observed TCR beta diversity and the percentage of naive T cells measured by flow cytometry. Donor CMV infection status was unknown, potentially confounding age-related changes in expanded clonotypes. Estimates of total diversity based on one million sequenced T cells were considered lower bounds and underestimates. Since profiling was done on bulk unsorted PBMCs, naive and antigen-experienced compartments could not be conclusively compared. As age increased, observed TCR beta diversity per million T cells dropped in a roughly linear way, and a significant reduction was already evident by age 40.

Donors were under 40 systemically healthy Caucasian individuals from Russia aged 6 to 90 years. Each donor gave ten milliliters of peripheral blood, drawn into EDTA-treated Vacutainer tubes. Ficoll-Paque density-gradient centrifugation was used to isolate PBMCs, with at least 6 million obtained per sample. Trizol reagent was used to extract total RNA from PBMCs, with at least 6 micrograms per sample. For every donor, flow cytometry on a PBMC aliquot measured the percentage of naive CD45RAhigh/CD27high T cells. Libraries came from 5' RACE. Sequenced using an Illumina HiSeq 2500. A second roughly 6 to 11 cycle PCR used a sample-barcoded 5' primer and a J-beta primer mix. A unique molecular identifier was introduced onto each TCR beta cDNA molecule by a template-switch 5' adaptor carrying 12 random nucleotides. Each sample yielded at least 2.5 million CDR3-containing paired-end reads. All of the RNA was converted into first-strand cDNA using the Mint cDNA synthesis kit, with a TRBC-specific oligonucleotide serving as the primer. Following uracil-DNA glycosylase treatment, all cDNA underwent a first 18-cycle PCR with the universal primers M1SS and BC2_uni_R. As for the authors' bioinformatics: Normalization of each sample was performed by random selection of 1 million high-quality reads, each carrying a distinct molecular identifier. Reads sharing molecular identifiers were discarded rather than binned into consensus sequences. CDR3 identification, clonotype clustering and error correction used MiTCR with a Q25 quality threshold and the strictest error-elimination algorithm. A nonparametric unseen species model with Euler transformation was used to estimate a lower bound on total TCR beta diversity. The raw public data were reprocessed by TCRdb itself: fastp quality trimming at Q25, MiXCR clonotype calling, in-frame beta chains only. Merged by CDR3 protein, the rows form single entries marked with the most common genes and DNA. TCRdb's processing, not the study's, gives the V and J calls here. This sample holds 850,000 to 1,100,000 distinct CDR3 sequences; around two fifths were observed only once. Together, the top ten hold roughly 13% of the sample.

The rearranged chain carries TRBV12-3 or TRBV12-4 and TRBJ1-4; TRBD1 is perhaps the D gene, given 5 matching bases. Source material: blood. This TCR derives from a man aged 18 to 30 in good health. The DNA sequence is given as TGTGCCAGCAGGCGCCGGACATCTCGGGATGAAAAACTGTTTTTT. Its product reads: CASRRRTSRDEKLFF.